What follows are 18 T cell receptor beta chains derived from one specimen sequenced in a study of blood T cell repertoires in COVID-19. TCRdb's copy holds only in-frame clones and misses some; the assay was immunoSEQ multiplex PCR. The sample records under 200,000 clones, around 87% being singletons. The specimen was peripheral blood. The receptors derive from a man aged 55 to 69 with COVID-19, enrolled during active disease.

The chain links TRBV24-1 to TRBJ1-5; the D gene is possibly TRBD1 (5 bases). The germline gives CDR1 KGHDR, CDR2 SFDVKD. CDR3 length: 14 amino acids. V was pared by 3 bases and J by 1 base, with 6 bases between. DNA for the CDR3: TGTGCCACCAGTGATGGGGCGAGCAATCAGCCCCAGCATTTT. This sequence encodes CATSDGASNQPQHF.

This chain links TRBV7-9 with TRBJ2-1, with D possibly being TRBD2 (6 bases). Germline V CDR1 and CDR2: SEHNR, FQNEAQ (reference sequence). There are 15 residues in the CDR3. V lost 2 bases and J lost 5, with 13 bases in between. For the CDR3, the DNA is TGTGCCAGCAGCTTAACGCTGGGACTCAACAATGAGCAGTTCTTC. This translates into CASSLTLGLNNEQFF.

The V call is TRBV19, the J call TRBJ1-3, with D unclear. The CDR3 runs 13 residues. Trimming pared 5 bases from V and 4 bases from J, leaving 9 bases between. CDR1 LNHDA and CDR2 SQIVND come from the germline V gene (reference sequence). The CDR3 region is CASSSPSGNTIYF. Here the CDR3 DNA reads TGTGCCAGTAGTTCCCCCTCGGGAAACACCATATATTTT.

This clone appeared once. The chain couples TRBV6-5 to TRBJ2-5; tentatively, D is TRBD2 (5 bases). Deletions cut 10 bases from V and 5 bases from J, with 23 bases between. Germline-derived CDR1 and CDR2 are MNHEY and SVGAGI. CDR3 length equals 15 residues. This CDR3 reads CATRPTGSVTETQYF. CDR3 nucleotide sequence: TGTGCCACGCGACCGACGGGGTCGGTTACGGAGACCCAGTACTTC.

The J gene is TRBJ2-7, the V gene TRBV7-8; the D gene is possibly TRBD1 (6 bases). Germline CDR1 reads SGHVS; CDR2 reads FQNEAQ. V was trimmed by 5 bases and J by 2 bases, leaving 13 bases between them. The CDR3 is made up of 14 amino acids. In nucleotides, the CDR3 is TGTGCCAGCAGCAAACAGACAGGCCCCTACGAGCAGTACTTC. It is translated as CASSKQTGPYEQYF.

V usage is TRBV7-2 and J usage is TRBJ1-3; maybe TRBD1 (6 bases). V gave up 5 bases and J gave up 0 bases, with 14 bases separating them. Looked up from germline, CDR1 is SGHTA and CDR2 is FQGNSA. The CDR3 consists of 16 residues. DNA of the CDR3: TGTGCCAGCAGCGCCTACCGGACAGCCTCTGGAAACACCATATATTTT. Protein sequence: CASSAYRTASGNTIYF.

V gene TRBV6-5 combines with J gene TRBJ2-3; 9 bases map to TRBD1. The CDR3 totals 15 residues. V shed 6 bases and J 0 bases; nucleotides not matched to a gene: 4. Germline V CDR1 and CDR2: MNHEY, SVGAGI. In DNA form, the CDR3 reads TGTGCCAGCAGCCGGACAGGGGCTAGCACAGATACGCAGTATTTT. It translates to CASSRTGASTDTQYF.

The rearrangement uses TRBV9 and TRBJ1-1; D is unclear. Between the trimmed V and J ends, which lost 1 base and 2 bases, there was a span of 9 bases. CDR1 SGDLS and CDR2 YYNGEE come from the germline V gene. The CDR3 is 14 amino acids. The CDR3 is CASSVSGQNTEAFF. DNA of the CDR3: TGTGCCAGCAGCGTATCCGGTCAAAACACTGAAGCTTTCTTT.

CDR3 region: CASSRLHRDRVYEQYF. Written as DNA, the CDR3 is TGTGCCAGTAGTCGTCTTCACCGGGACAGAGTCTACGAGCAGTACTTC. The rearrangement links TRBV19 to TRBJ2-7; 7 nucleotides agree with TRBD1. The CDR3 runs 16 residues. Trimming took 5 bases from V and 3 from J; bases not matched to a gene: 13. Germline CDR1 is LNHDA and CDR2 is SQIVND (reference sequence).

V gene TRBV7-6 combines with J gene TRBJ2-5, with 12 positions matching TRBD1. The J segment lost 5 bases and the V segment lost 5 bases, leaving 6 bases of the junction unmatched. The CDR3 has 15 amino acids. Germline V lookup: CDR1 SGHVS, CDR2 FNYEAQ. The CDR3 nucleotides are TGTGCCAGCAGCGCCGGGACAGGGGGCTCGGAGACCCAGTACTTC. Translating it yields CASSAGTGGSETQYF.

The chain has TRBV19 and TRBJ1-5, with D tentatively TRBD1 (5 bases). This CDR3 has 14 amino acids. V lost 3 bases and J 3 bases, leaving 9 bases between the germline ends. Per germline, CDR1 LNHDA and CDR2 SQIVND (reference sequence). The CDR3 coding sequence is TGTGCCAGTAGTATCGGGGGAATCAATCAGCCCCAGCATTTT. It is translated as CASSIGGINQPQHF.

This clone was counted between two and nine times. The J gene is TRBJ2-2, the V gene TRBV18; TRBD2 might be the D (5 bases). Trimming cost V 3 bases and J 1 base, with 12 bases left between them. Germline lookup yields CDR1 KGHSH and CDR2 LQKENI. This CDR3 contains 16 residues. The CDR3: CASSPPVRGNTGELFF. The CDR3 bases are TGTGCCAGCTCACCCCCTGTTCGGGGGAACACCGGGGAGCTGTTTTTT.

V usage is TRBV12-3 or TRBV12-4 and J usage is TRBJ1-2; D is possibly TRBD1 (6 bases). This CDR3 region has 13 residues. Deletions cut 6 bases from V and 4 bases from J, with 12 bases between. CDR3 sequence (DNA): TGTGCCAGCAGCCTGGGACACCTCTATGGCTACACCTTC. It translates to CASSLGHLYGYTF.

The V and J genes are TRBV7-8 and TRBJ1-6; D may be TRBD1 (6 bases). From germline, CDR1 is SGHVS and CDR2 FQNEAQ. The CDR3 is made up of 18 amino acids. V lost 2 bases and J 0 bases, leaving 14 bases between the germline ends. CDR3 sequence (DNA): TGTGCCAGCAGCTTACGGACAGAACTAAGCTCCTATAATTCACCCCTCCACTTT. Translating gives CASSLRTELSSYNSPLHF. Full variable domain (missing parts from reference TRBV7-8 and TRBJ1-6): GAGVSQSPRYKVAKRGQDVALRCDPISGHVSLFWYQQALGQGPEFLTYFQNEAQLDKSGLPSDRFFAERPEGSVSTLKIQRTQQEDSAVYLCASSLRTELSSYNSPLHFGNGTRLTVT.

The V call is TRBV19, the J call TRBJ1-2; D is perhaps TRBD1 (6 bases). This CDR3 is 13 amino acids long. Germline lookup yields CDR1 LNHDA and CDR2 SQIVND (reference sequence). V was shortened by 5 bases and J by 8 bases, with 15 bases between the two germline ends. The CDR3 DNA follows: TGTGCCAGTAGTGGGGGCAGCTTTTACGGCTACACCTTC. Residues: CASSGGSFYGYTF.

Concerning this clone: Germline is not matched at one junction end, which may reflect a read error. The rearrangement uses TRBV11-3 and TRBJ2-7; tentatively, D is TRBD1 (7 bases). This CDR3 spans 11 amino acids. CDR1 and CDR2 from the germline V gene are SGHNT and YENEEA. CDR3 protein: CASSVGGTAVF. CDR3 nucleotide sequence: TGTGCCAGCAGCGTAGGGGGGACAGCGGTTTTC.

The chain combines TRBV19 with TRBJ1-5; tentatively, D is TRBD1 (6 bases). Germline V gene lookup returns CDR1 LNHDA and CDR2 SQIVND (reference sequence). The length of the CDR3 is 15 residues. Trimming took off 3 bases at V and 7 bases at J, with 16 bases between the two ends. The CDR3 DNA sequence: TGTGCCAGTAGTATCCGGGACATTATCGTACAGCCCCAGCATTTT. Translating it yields CASSIRDIIVQPQHF.

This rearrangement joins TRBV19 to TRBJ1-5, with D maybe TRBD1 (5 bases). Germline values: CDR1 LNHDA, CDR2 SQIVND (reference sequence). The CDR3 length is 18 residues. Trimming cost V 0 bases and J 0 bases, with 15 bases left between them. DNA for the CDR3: TGTGCCAGTAGTATAGATGGAAGACAGTCCTATAGCAATCAGCCCCAGCATTTT. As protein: CASSIDGRQSYSNQPQHF. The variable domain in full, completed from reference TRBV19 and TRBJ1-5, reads DGGITQSPKYLFRKEGQNVTLSCEQNLNHDAMYWYRQDPGQGLRLIYYSQIVNDFQKGDIAEGYSVSREKKESFPLTVTSAQKNPTAFYLCASSIDGRQSYSNQPQHFGDGTRLSIL.